This paragraph covers one T cell receptor beta chain sequence. Distinct nucleotide sequences in the sample also encode this CDR3. As processed by the authors: For nucleated cells, counts were estimated from reference gene primer amplification. Generated by immunoSEQ multiplex PCR, the TCRdb table keeps only in-frame clones and is missing some. The V and J calls and the clone size are those of that table, but D and trimming were determined from the DNA. The sample holds about 150,000 clones, 84% seen once. Membership in each cohort depended on participant-reported clinical history. These data belong to a study of blood T cell repertoires in COVID-19. Turning to the study itself: Nucleic acid was either cDNA or gDNA, and it came from T cells, B-cell-depleted T cells, or PBMCs.

This CDR3 region has 15 residues. Per germline, CDR1 SGHRS and CDR2 YFSETQ. The V end lost 4 bases, the J end lost 1 base, and 11 bases lay between the germline ends. Sequencing used PBMCs or T cells enriched from blood (not recorded which). This receptor was obtained from a woman in her 50s with acute COVID-19. The gene calls are TRBV5-1 and TRBJ2-2, with D unresolved. CDR3 sequence reads: CASSPRVLNTGELFF. The CDR3 DNA reads as TGCGCCAGCAGCCCACGGGTCTTGAACACCGGGGAGCTGTTTTTT.